The present entry profiles one T cell receptor beta chain with its context. The germline V and J ends were trimmed by 0 bases and 4 bases, with 6 bases remaining between them. Germline values: CDR1 MGHRA, CDR2 YSYEKL. CDR3 length equals 13 residues. Method: immunoSEQ multiplex PCR; TCRdb's copy keeps in-frame clones and lacks some. The sample holds 30,000 to 40,000 clones, 80% to 90% seen once. The record originates from a study of PD-1 blockade in classical Hodgkin lymphoma. Time point reported: newly diagnosed, previously untreated cHL patient sample. Out of thawed PBMCs, magnetic negative selection purified CD4+ T cells.

V and J are TRBV4-1 and TRBJ1-2; D ambiguous. The sequenced sample consisted of CD4+ T cells from blood. The source of this sequence is a human donor with classical Hodgkin lymphoma. The CDR3 region is CASSQEGSYGYTF. As DNA, the CDR3 is TGCGCCAGCAGCCAAGAAGGAAGCTATGGCTACACCTTC.